Sequencing of this T cell receptor (beta chain) was carried out in a study of Ad26.COV2.S vaccination and SARS-CoV-2 variants. Study outcomes and limitations: Among vaccine recipients, spike-specific TCR breadth exceeded that of placebo recipients. Estimates derived from TCR breadth and depth analyses may have underestimated total T cell responses.

The CDR3 loop spans 17 amino acids. The germline V gene has CDR1 SGHTA and CDR2 FQGNSA. The ends lost 5 bases at V and 2 bases at J; junction bases unmatched: 15. The assay was immunoSEQ multiplex PCR, and TCRdb's table has in-frame clones only and misses some. In the table there are about 94,000 clones, roughly 84% of which are singletons. Turning to this clone: The antigen remains unidentified.

This chain links TRBV7-2 with TRBJ2-7, with 7 bases fitting TRBD2. Sequencing was performed on peripheral blood, taken after recovery from COVID-19. The receptor's source is a human donor who had recovered from COVID-19. As DNA, the CDR3 is TGTGCCAGCAGCCCTCGGGACTGGGGGAGGGACCCCTACGAGCAGTACTTC. This codes for CASSPRDWGRDPYEQYF.